This T cell receptor (beta chain) comes out of a study of blood T cells in healthy people across ages. General study points: Age showed a roughly linear inverse relationship with TCR beta diversity per million T cells. Long-lived donors carried more naive CD4+ cells and greater diversity than aged donors.

Using a J-beta primer mix together with a sample-barcoded 5' primer, a second PCR was run for roughly 7 to 12 cycles. Any given sample supplied a minimum of 2.5 million CDR3-containing paired-end reads. TCRdb reprocessed the 5' RACE reads via MiXCR and lists one record per CDR3 protein. Here the sample spans about 1.8 million distinct CDR3 sequences, roughly 49% being singletons. This clonotype was seen a single time. The antigen is not known. This CDR3 contains 13 residues. Trimming removed 5 bases at V and 7 bases at J, with 12 bases between. Germline CDR1 and CDR2: SGHTA and FQGNSA. Per-sample PBMC isolation yielded at least 6 million cells.

The rearrangement links TRBV7-2 to TRBJ1-5; D is uncertain. Input material: blood. The clonotype originates from a woman aged 40 to 50 in good health. CDR3 sequence: CASSPLKGQPQHF. CDR3 in DNA: TGTGCCAGCAGCCCCCTCAAAGGACAGCCCCAGCATTTT.